The source of this TCR beta chain is a study of blood T cells in healthy people across ages. A second 7 to 11 cycle PCR used barcoded and J-beta primers. TCRdb used MiXCR to reprocess the 5' RACE reads, holding one entry per CDR3 protein. The profile shows around 1,800,000 distinct CDR3 sequences, 39% of them singletons. A word on this clonotype: Its antigen is not identified. A junction end diverges from the germline sequence, so it may reflect a read error.

Study outcomes and limitations: TCR beta diversity, measured per million T cells, fell in a roughly linear way with age. Versus aged donors, long-lived donors had higher diversity and more naive CD4+ cells.

This CDR3 is built from 16 residues. Germline V gene sequence: CDR1 DFQATT, CDR2 SNEGSKA (reference sequence). The authors drew approximately 10 milliliters of peripheral blood from each donor. Whenever a sample was processed, at least 6.5 million PBMCs were isolated. This clonotype originated in a human donor in good health. Source material: blood. The chain employs TRBV20-1 and TRBJ1-2; 7 bases match TRBD1. Here the CDR3 reads CSVRALGTDYYYGYTF. CDR3 DNA sequence: TGCAGTGTTAGAGCCCTCGGGACAGATTATTACTATGGCTACACCTTC.